A selection of T cell receptor beta chains follows, all from one sample in a study of shared clonotypes between healthy human individuals. Clones were sequenced by immunoSEQ multiplex PCR, and TCRdb holds only the in-frame ones, with some missing. The sample has nearly 1 million clones; over 60% are singletons. Sequenced sample: memory CD4+ T cells sorted from blood. Every receptor here comes from a man aged 18 to 35 in good health. Each CDR3 is given with its conserved first and last residue. D genes are given only for firm matches. Not all rows give a size; the values are once, few, many and, for expanded clones, a class.

D gene	J gene	clone size	V gene	CDR3 DNA	CDR3 protein
-	TRBJ1-1	-	TRBV28	TGTGCCAGCAGTTTAGGAGGACAGCCGATGAACACTGAAGCTTTCTTT	CASSLGGQPMNTEAFF
-	TRBJ1-6	-	TRBV27	TGTGCCAGCAGTTTTAGAGGGACTTCACCCCTCCACTTT	CASSFRGTSPLHF
-	TRBJ2-4	-	TRBV2	TGTGCCAGCAGTGATACGGCTTCAGTAGCCAAAAACATTCAGTACTTC	CASSDTASVAKNIQYF
-	TRBJ1-2	once	TRBV5-6	TGTGCCAGCAGGGAGGACAGTTTCTATGGCTACACCTTC	CASREDSFYGYTF
-	TRBJ2-5	-	TRBV29-1	TGCAGCGTTGAGGGGGCGAAACAAGAGACCCAGTACTTC	CSVEGAKQETQYF
TRBD1	TRBJ2-7	-	TRBV2	TGTGCCAGCAGACCGGGACAGGGCATCTACGAGCAGTACTTC	CASRPGQGIYEQYF
-	TRBJ1-1	-	TRBV5-6	TGTGCCAGCAGCTTGTGGGCCCCAGGGGCGGGGGACACTGAAGCTTTCTTT	CASSLWAPGAGDTEAFF
-	TRBJ2-1	-	TRBV10-3	TGTGCCATCAGTGAGTCCTGGAGTGAGCAGTTCTTC	CAISESWSEQFF
-	TRBJ2-4	-	TRBV6-1	TGTGCCAGCTATACAGGCCGAGCCAAAAACATTCAGTACTTC	CASYTGRAKNIQYF
TRBD1	TRBJ2-5	-	TRBV5-1	TGCGCCAGCAGCCGCTGGGACAGCCACCAAGAGACCCAGTACTTC	CASSRWDSHQETQYF
TRBD1	TRBJ2-7	-	TRBV11-3	TGTGCCAGCAGCTCCGGGACAGGCTCCTACGAGCAGTACTTC	CASSSGTGSYEQYF
TRBD2	TRBJ2-7	-	TRBV12-5	TGTGCTAGCAGACCTAGCGGAGCCTCCTACGAGCAGTACTTC	CASRPSGASYEQYF
-	TRBJ2-2	-	TRBV14	TGTGCCAGCAGCCAAGATACCGGGACCTTTAACACCGGGGAGCTGTTTTTT	CASSQDTGTFNTGELFF
TRBD1	TRBJ1-3	-	TRBV7-6	TGTGCCAGCAGCTTAGGGGCGACAGGGATCCCCGGAAACACCATATATTTT	CASSLGATGIPGNTIYF
-	TRBJ2-7	-	TRBV5-1	TGCGCCAGCAGCTCCCAAGGGGGTGGTTACGAGCAGTACTTC	CASSSQGGGYEQYF
-	TRBJ1-4	-	TRBV7-8	TGTGCCAGCAGCGGGCGGGGGGGCATGGGAGAAAAACTGTTTTTT	CASSGRGGMGEKLFF
-	TRBJ2-5	-	TRBV5-4	TGTGCCAGCAGCAGCGGGCCCCAAGAGACCCAGTACTTC	CASSSGPQETQYF
-	TRBJ2-7	-	TRBV6-5	TGTGCCAGCAGTTACCATGACAGCTACGAGCAGTACTTC	CASSYHDSYEQYF
-	TRBJ1-6	-	TRBV29-1	TGCAGCGCAGGTGAGGGGAATTCACCCCTCCACTTT	CSAGEGNSPLHF
-	TRBJ2-7	-	TRBV5-8	TGTGCCAGCAGCCGGATGAACGTGCCCTACGAGCAGTACTTC	CASSRMNVPYEQYF
TRBD2	TRBJ2-3	once	TRBV7-2	TGTGCCAGCAGCCCGCCGGGTCTAGCGGGGGGGACAGATACGCAGTATTTT	CASSPPGLAGGTDTQYF
TRBD1	TRBJ1-1	few	TRBV30	TGTGCCGCACAGGGGGCTAACACTGAAGCTTTCTTT	CAAQGANTEAFF
-	TRBJ1-5	-	TRBV2	TGTGCCAGCCACCGGGCCCGGGGCAATCAGCCCCAGCATTTT	CASHRARGNQPQHF
-	TRBJ1-2	-	TRBV7-9	TGTGCCAGCAGCTCGGGAGCCGTTTACACCTTC	CASSSGAVYTF
TRBD2	TRBJ2-5	-	TRBV9	TGTGCCAGCAGCGTAGCGGTAGCGGGAGGCGAGGAGACCCAGTACTTC	CASSVAVAGGEETQYF
TRBD2	TRBJ2-3	once	TRBV30	TGTGCCTGGAGTTTCCTGAGGACTAGCGGGAATGCAGATACGCAGTATTTT	CAWSFLRTSGNADTQYF
-	TRBJ1-3	-	TRBV9	TGTGCCAGCAGCCCCCAGGGGTACGACGGAAACACCATATATTTT	CASSPQGYDGNTIYF
-	TRBJ2-1	-	TRBV30	TGTGCCGTGAGTGGGGGCTACAATGAGCAGTTCTTC	CAVSGGYNEQFF
-	TRBJ1-5	-	TRBV19	TGTGCCAGTAGTATAGTTAATAGCAATCAGCCCCAGCATTTT	CASSIVNSNQPQHF
-	TRBJ1-3	-	TRBV10-3	TGTGCCATCAGTTACGGAGGGAATGGAAACACCATATATTTT	CAISYGGNGNTIYF
-	TRBJ1-1	-	TRBV2	TGTGCCAGCAGTGGCCTTAAGAGTGAAGCTTTCTTT	CASSGLKSEAFF
-	TRBJ1-5	-	TRBV4-3	TGCGCCAGCAGCCAAGATTTTGAACAGGGAGGTCAGCCCCAGCATTTT	CASSQDFEQGGQPQHF
-	TRBJ1-3	-	TRBV11-2	TGTGCCAGCAGCCCCGTGACTCTTCGTGGAAACACCATATATTTT	CASSPVTLRGNTIYF
-	TRBJ1-1	-	TRBV7-2	TGTGCCAGCAGCTTAGACGGGGGGCAGGACACTGAAGCTTTCTTT	CASSLDGGQDTEAFF
TRBD2	TRBJ2-5	-	TRBV5-4	TGTGCCAGCAGGCAAGCGGGGGGGAGAGAGACCCAGTACTTC	CASRQAGGRETQYF